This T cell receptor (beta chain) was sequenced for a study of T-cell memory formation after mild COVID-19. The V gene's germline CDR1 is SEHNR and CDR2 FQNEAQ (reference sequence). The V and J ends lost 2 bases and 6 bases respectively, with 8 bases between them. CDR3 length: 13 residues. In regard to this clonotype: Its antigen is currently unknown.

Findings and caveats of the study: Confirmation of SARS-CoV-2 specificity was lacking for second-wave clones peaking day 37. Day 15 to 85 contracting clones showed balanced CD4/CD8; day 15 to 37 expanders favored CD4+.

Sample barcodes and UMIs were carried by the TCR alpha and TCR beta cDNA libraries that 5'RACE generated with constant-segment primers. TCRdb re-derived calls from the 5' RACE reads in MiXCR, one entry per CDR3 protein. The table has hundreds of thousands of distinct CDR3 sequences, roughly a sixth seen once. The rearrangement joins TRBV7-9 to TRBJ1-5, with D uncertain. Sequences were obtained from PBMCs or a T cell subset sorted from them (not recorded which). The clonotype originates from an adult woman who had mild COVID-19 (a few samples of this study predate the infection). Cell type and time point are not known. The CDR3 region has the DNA TGTGCCAGCAGCTTAATGGAGAGTCAGCCCCAGCATTTT. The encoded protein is CASSLMESQPQHF.